These 20 T cell receptor beta chains came from one sample sequenced in a study of CD8 T cells in Susac syndrome. Roughly 0.45 to 1 ug RNA was reverse transcribed with random hexamers. TCRdb re-called the immunoSEQ multiplex PCR reads with MiXCR, one entry per CDR3 protein. The table has about 200,000 distinct CDR3 sequences, 80% to 95% seen once; the top ten hold 0.1% to 0.15%. Input material: CD8+ T cells from PBMCs. The origin of the receptors is a human donor with multiple sclerosis.

Only one count was recorded for this clonotype. The chain recombines TRBV12-3 or TRBV12-4 with TRBJ2-3, with TRBD2 identical over 12 bases. CDR3 size: 16 residues. With V trimmed by 5 bases and J by 4 bases, 7 bases remained unmatched. DNA for the CDR3: TGTGCCAGCAGTGACGGACTAGCGGGAAAGCCAGATACGCAGTATTTT. This sequence encodes CASSDGLAGKPDTQYF.

This clonotype was picked up one time. This sequence joins TRBV9 and TRBJ2-7, with D maybe TRBD1 (5 bases). V was pared by 7 bases and J by 0 bases, with 14 bases between. The CDR3 runs 14 residues. Germline CDR1 and CDR2: SGDLS and YYNGEE. The CDR3 spells CASGPTESSYEQYF. In nucleotides, the CDR3 is TGTGCCAGCGGCCCGACAGAGAGCTCCTACGAGCAGTACTTC.

V usage is TRBV3-1 and J usage is TRBJ1-6, with a weak D call TRBD1 (5 bases). This CDR3 has 17 residues. Deletions cut 0 bases from V and 1 base from J, with 10 bases between. The germline V gene has CDR1 LGHDT and CDR2 YNNKEL (reference sequence). This CDR3 reads CASSQDQRGSYNSPLHF. The CDR3 region has the DNA TGTGCCAGCAGCCAAGATCAGCGGGGGTCCTATAATTCACCCCTCCACTTT.

This clonotype appeared a single time. CDR3 sequence reads: CASSQDGGGRGTDTQYF. DNA for the CDR3: TGTGCCAGCAGCCAAGATGGAGGGGGTAGAGGCACAGATACGCAGTATTTT. V and J are TRBV4-2 and TRBJ2-3, with D perhaps TRBD1 or TRBD2 (6 bases each). The CDR3 is made up of 17 amino acids. CDR1 is LGHNA, CDR2 YNFKEQ, per germline. With 0 bases removed from V and 1 base from J, the gap between germline ends came to 14 bases.

CDR3: CASSLTDDQNIQYF. CDR3 coding DNA: TGTGCCAGCAGCTTAACGGACGATCAAAACATTCAGTACTTC. The V and J genes are TRBV7-9 and TRBJ2-4; D gene unclear. Trimming removed 2 bases at V and 5 bases at J, with 10 bases between. Germline V gives CDR1 SEHNR, CDR2 FQNEAQ (reference sequence). The CDR3 consists of 14 residues.

This chain joins TRBV9 and TRBJ2-1, with 9 bases fitting TRBD2. The CDR3 totals 16 residues. V trimming: 0 bases; J trimming: 9 bases; junction bases outside the gene matches: 10. Looked up from germline, CDR1 is SGDLS and CDR2 is YYNGEE. The CDR3 bases are TGTGCCAGCAGCGTAGGGCTAGCGGGATCCCACTCTGAGCAGTTCTTC. This translates into CASSVGLAGSHSEQFF.

The chain couples TRBV13 to TRBJ2-3; possible D gene TRBD1, 5 bases. The V gene's germline CDR1 is PRHDT and CDR2 FYEKMQ (reference sequence). This CDR3 is built from 15 residues. V was cut by 2 bases and J by 2 bases, with 11 bases left in between. The CDR3 DNA is TGTGCCAGCAGCTTAAATAGGGGAATCACAGATACGCAGTATTTT. Residues: CASSLNRGITDTQYF.

CDR3 in amino acids: CASSSQGNQPQHF. In DNA, the CDR3 is TGTGCCAGTTCCTCGCAGGGCAATCAGCCCCAGCATTTT. The V and J genes are TRBV19 and TRBJ1-5, with no clear D. Germline values: CDR1 LNHDA, CDR2 SQIVND (reference sequence). The V end lost 8 bases, the J end lost 2 bases, and 10 bases lay between the germline ends. CDR3 size: 13 residues.

The J gene is TRBJ2-5, the V gene TRBV6-2 or TRBV6-3, with 13 bases that match TRBD2. CDR1 and CDR2 from the germline V gene are MNHEY and SVGEGT. The CDR3 is 19 amino acids. The V segment lost 4 bases and the J segment 0 bases; nucleotides outside the gene matches: 11. The CDR3 sequence is CASSFNSGGTSGNQETQYF. The CDR3 bases are TGTGCCAGCAGTTTCAACTCGGGAGGGACTAGCGGGAACCAAGAGACCCAGTACTTC.

The chain joins TRBV10-3 to TRBJ2-1; TRBD2 matches 7 bases. The V gene's germline CDR1 is ENHRY and CDR2 SYGVKD. The ends lost 4 bases at V and 8 bases at J; junction bases unmatched: 17. This CDR3 contains 17 residues. CDR3 coding DNA: TGTGCCATCAGTGGTTCCACCGGCGGGAGTCCCCCGGATGAGCAGTTCTTC. The encoded protein is CAISGSTGGSPPDEQFF.

The chain links TRBV6-2 or TRBV6-3 to TRBJ1-1, with D possibly matching TRBD1 (6 bases). In germline, CDR1 is MNHEY, CDR2 SVGEGT. Trimming removed 6 bases at V and 1 base at J, with 15 bases between. CDR3 length: 15 residues. CDR3 sequence reads: CASRPTDSPNTEAFF. DNA for the CDR3: TGTGCCAGCAGACCAACGGACAGTCCGAACACTGAAGCTTTCTTT.

This clonotype has just a few counts. The rearrangement links TRBV4-1 to TRBJ2-6; D may match TRBD1 or TRBD2 (5 bases each). The CDR3 is 16 amino acids. V lost 6 bases, J lost 1 base, and 13 bases lay in between. The germline CDR1 and CDR2 sequences are MGHRA and YSYEKL. Here the CDR3 reads CASSEWGLSGANVLTF. The CDR3, as DNA: TGCGCCAGCAGTGAATGGGGGTTGTCTGGGGCCAACGTCCTGACTTTC.

The J gene is TRBJ1-2, the V gene TRBV7-2; TRBD1 agrees at 8 bases. Germline V gene lookup returns CDR1 SGHTA and CDR2 FQGNSA. This CDR3 has 17 residues. Trimming cost V 2 bases and J 4 bases; bases outside gene matches: 12. The CDR3 nucleotides are TGTGCCAGCAGCTTAACCCCGGACAGGGAAGCAACCTATGGCTACACCTTC. Amino acids: CASSLTPDREATYGYTF.

The chain has TRBV2 and TRBJ2-7; D is uncertain. The germline V gene encodes CDR1 SNHLY and CDR2 FYNNEI. This CDR3 contains 11 residues. Trimming pared 2 bases from V and 6 bases from J, leaving 5 bases between. As DNA, the CDR3 is TGTGCCAGCAGTGAATATCGCGAGCAGTACTTC. Translating gives CASSEYREQYF.

V and J are TRBV12-5 and TRBJ2-7; a possible D gene is TRBD2 (5 bases). In germline, CDR1 is LGHNT, CDR2 FRNRAP. V gave up 0 bases and J gave up 3 bases, with 24 bases separating them. The CDR3 length is 19 residues. The CDR3 DNA follows: TGTGCTAGTGGTTTGGTAGTAAGTGGGCTAGCATCGAAAGACTACGAGCAGTACTTC. This sequence encodes CASGLVVSGLASKDYEQYF.

V and J are TRBV4-3 and TRBJ2-7; 7 bases are a match to TRBD1. The germline V gene encodes CDR1 LGHNA and CDR2 YSLEER. The CDR3 covers 15 residues. V gave up 0 bases and J gave up 1 base; unmatched junction bases: 3. The CDR3 DNA reads TGCGCCAGCAGCCAAGACTGGACAGGATCCTACGAGCAGTACTTC. It specifies CASSQDWTGSYEQYF.

Details on this clonotype: Germline and junction disagree at one end, which may indicate a read error. J is TRBJ2-3 and V is TRBV7-7; perhaps TRBD1 as D (5 bases). Germline V lookup: CDR1 SSHAT, CDR2 FNYEAQ (reference sequence). The CDR3 consists of 15 residues. For the CDR3, the DNA is TGTGCTAGCAGCTTAGTTGAGTCGAAGGGGAATACGCAGTATTTT. Its protein product is CASSLVESKGNTQYF.

V gene TRBV6-5 combines with J gene TRBJ2-5; D call uncertain. The germline V gene has CDR1 MNHEY and CDR2 SVGAGI. The CDR3 has 14 amino acids. V dropped 2 bases and J dropped 4 bases, with 11 bases sitting between them. CDR3 coding DNA: TGTGCCAGCAGTTACCGACACTGGGGAGAGACCCAGTACTTC. Translation: CASSYRHWGETQYF.

The rearrangement joins TRBV4-3 to TRBJ2-7; D is undetermined. Between the trimmed V and J ends, which lost 0 bases and 6 bases, there was a span of 18 bases. The CDR3 has 16 residues. CDR1 is LGHNA, CDR2 YSLEER, per germline. Here the CDR3 reads CASSQDPPERTSEQYF. The CDR3 region has the DNA TGCGCCAGCAGCCAAGATCCCCCAGAAAGGACGTCCGAGCAGTACTTC.

CDR3 in amino acids: CASAPPFSQRDIQYF. In nucleotides, the CDR3 is TGTGCCAGCGCGCCCCCCTTCTCCCAACGGGACATTCAGTACTTC. V and J are TRBV18 and TRBJ2-4; unclear D gene. Trimming stripped 8 bases from V and 8 bases from J, with 22 bases between. There are 15 residues in the CDR3. Germline V CDR1 and CDR2: KGHSH, LQKENI.